Sequencing of this T cell receptor beta chain was carried out in a study of vaccination and CD4 T cells after COVID-19 (dated 2022 in TCRdb). For context, the study as a whole: In the convalescent cohort there were six males and four females, among whom were two Hispanic individuals, seven Caucasians, two Asians and one multiracial person. Overlapping spike peptide pools from SARS-CoV-2 and from the common cold coronaviruses HCoV-NL63, HCoV-OC43 and HCoV-229E were used as culture stimuli. The time from the second vaccine dose to post-vaccine blood sampling had a median of around 72 days and ranged from roughly 13 to 241 days. In under 13 COVID-19 convalescent patients and a handful of infection-naive healthy vaccine recipients, researchers compared the spike-specific CD4+ TCR repertoire from before mRNA vaccination with the repertoire from after. In control cultures, a CEFX viral epitope pool was used as positive control, an HIV-1 Nef peptide pool was used as negative control, or no peptide was added. Participants got two doses of the Pfizer-BioNTech BNT162b2 vaccine (n=8) or two doses of the Moderna mRNA-1273 vaccine (n=2). An earlier paper using these donors assessed, at the TCR clonotype level, memory CD4+ T cell crossreactivity between SARS-CoV-2 and common cold coronavirus spike proteins. Post-COVID blood samples from convalescent patients were collected a median of around 110 days after diagnosis, with a range of 35 to 161 days.

Details on this clonotype: It has no known antigen specificity. Base quality data are lacking; no much larger clone is found one base away.

In light of the paper, this sample's treatment or condition label describes: approximately 10-day PBMC culture with coronavirus spike peptide pools or control peptides (ViraFEST assay). CD4+ T cells from unexposed donors were collected before the COVID-19 pandemic (2011-2018). The study used the ViraFEST assay, which expanded antigen-specific T cells with peptide pools and then identified expanded clonotypes by TCR sequencing. PBMCs were cultured at about 2 million per well in IMDM supplemented with 5% human AB serum and 10 IU/ml IL-2, with approximately 9.5 ug/ml peptide pools added. Half of the culture medium was replaced with fresh IL-2-containing medium on days 3 and 7. CD4+ T cells were isolated after about nine days of culture through negative selection using the EasySep CD4+ T cell isolation kit. As far as cell numbers permitted, CD4+ T cells from unexposed donors were tested for reactivity against SARS-CoV-2 S and N as well as four spike pools from common cold coronaviruses. Ficoll-Paque Plus gradient centrifugation was used to isolate PBMCs from whole blood, and the isolated PBMCs were then either used fresh or cryopreserved at -140C. Triplicate wells were generally used for each culture condition. Leukapheresis product for the unexposed donors was bought commercially.

The paper as a whole reports these results and caveats: Relatively few convalescent patients were included in the study, and early timepoints after natural infection were not analyzed. The median count of SARS-CoV-2-reactive clonotypes went up from roughly 21 after infection to approximately 40 after vaccination, although the change was not significant. Of the vaccine-specific clones found in convalescent patients, nearly all (304 of 307) were mono-reactive for SARS-CoV-2 spike instead of being cross-reactive with common cold coronaviruses. In convalescent patients, a median around 90% of post-vaccine SARS-CoV-2-reactive clones were detected only after vaccination, suggesting vaccine-specific priming.

Library preparation used PCR. DNA from cultured CD4+ T cells was subjected to TCR sequencing with the Oncomine TCR Beta short-read assay at the Johns Hopkins FTIC core. The QIAamp micro DNA kit was used to extract genomic DNA from the cultured CD4+ T cells. The Oncomine TCR Beta libraries from cultured CD4+ T cells were pooled using unique dual indexes and then sequenced on an Illumina iSeq 100. The original pipeline was this. Non-productive sequences were removed, and CDR3s not starting with C, not ending with F or W, or shorter than 7 amino acids were discarded. Antigen-specific clonotypes were identified using the MANAFEST web application through comparison of peptide-stimulated wells with reference and other culture wells. For a clone to be called positive, the clone needed an FDR below 0.05, an odds ratio above 5, and a productive frequency above 0.1% in at least two of three replicate wells. A clonotype was classed as cross-reactive if the clonotype showed significant expansion both in SARS-CoV-2 spike wells and in at least one common cold coronavirus spike condition. Levenshtein distances (stringdist) and unrooted phylogenetic trees (ape) in R version 3.6.1 were used to assess CDR3 homology. TCRdb applied fastp at Q25 and MiXCR to the public reads, then kept only in-frame beta chains. Rows merge per CDR3 protein into single entries with the most common DNA and genes. In this record, the V and J calls reflect TCRdb's handling and not the investigators' own analysis. The sample yields about 7,800 distinct CDR3 sequences; under 60% were counted once. The top ten clonotypes cover approximately 13% of the sample.

Based on the germline V gene (reference sequence), the CDR1 and CDR2 sequences are LNHDA and SQIVND. The CDR3 covers 14 residues, taking in both the cysteine and the phenylalanine. Of all the DNA, just the CDR3 is kept, 42 bases in frame from base 1. V drops 11 bases and J drops 4 bases, leaving 20 bases in between. This clonotype was obtained from a human donor in good health. Sequences were obtained from CD4+ T cells from blood, cultured in vitro. The chain is assembled from TRBV19 and TRBJ1-1, with a weak D call of TRBD1 (6 bases match). The nucleotide sequence is TGTGCCTCCGACCTAGGGGGGGCGCCCACTGAAGCTTTCTTT. This yields the protein CASDLGGAPTEAFF.